This T cell receptor beta chain was observed in a study of shared clonotypes between healthy human individuals. Study information: Used for every donor were three CD4 naive, three CD4 memory, two CD8 naive and one CD8 memory plate. Notes on the study in general: Generation probability values for non-shared clonotypes were lower than those for clonotypes shared by all four donors.

Details on this clone: What it recognizes is unknown.

Clones were read by immunoSEQ multiplex PCR, and TCRdb kept only the in-frame ones, dropping some. Found here are roughly 2.1 million clones, about 92% of them singletons; the top ten hold roughly 1.7%. V gave up 0 bases and J gave up 4 bases; unmatched junction bases: 6. CDR3 length: 15 residues. CDR1 and CDR2 (germline): SGDLS, YYNGEE. As defined, naive CD8 cells were CD45RO-negative and positively selected for CCR7, with terminally differentiated effector memory CD45RA+ cells excluded. The receptor's source is a man between 18 and 29 years old in good health. Some clones in this sample may be carry-over from other donors' samples. The chain recombines TRBV9 with TRBJ2-7; 8 nucleotides align to TRBD1. The sample taken for sequencing was naive CD8+ T cells from PBMCs. The CDR3 protein is CASSVEGRGLYEQYF. CDR3 DNA sequence: TGTGCCAGCAGCGTAGAAGGCAGGGGGCTATACGAGCAGTACTTC.